This TCR beta chain was recorded in a study of blood T cells in healthy people across ages. The study, taken as a whole, reports: Aged donors had fewer naive CD4+ cells and lower diversity than long-lived donors.

Points on this clonotype: Its antigen is as yet unknown.

This CDR3 is 18 amino acids long. CDR1 is SEHNR, CDR2 FQNEAQ, per germline (reference sequence). Germline trimming cut 3 bases from V and 2 bases from J; bases unmatched to any gene: 8. Through a sample-barcoded 5' primer and a J-beta primer mix, a second PCR was run for roughly 7 to 12 cycles. Through a template-switch adaptor with 12 random nucleotides, each cDNA molecule received a tag. TCRdb used MiXCR to reprocess the 5' RACE reads, holding one entry per CDR3 protein. The sample contains about 800,000 distinct CDR3 sequences, over 45% of which appear only once. There were healthy Caucasian individuals from Russia, aged about 6 to 90, serving as donors.

This receptor was obtained from a man between 25 and 39 years old in good health. Sequenced: blood. J is TRBJ2-4 and V is TRBV7-9, with TRBD1 matching 12 bases. Written as DNA, the CDR3 is TGTGCCAGCAGCTTTGGCCGGGACAGGGGGCTGACCAAAAACATTCAGTACTTC. It specifies CASSFGRDRGLTKNIQYF.